These 32 T cell receptor beta chains were sequenced from one sample in a study of blood T cells in healthy people across ages (dated by TCRdb to the mid-2010s). Library method: 5' RACE. Sequencer: Illumina HiSeq 2500. A second roughly 7 to 11 cycle PCR used a sample-barcoded 5' primer and a J-beta primer mix. TCRdb took the public reads, trimmed them with fastp at Q25, ran MiXCR for clone calling and kept in-frame beta chains. Identical CDR3 protein sequences are pooled into one entry, listed with their most common genes and DNA. This sample gives roughly 1,700,000 distinct CDR3 sequences in total; approximately 28% of them show up just once. The ten biggest clones cover less than 9.5% of the sample. The sequenced material came from blood. These receptors originate from a woman younger than 45 in good health.

This clonotype has ten or more counts. The chain uses TRBV5-1 and TRBJ2-6, with 8 bases matching TRBD1. V dropped 4 bases and J dropped 2; count of bases not matched to a gene: 8. The CDR3 contains 17 residues. Per the germline V gene, CDR1 is SGHRS and CDR2 is YFSETQ. CDR3 bases: TGCGCCAGCAGCCCCGGACAGGGTGACACTGGGGCCAACGTCCTGACTTTC. Protein product: CASSPGQGDTGANVLTF.

The V call is TRBV7-2, the J call TRBJ2-1, with D possibly matching TRBD1 (5 bases). Germline-derived CDR1 and CDR2 are SGHTA and FQGNSA. This CDR3 is 13 amino acids long. The V end lost 4 bases, the J end lost 9 bases, and 13 bases lay between the germline ends. The CDR3 DNA is TGTGCCAGCAGCTCAGGGATGATAGGTGAGCAGTTCTTC. It codes for CASSSGMIGEQFF.

V usage is TRBV7-2 and J usage is TRBJ2-7; the D call may be TRBD1 or TRBD2 (5 bases each). V dropped 4 bases and J dropped 9 bases, with 28 bases sitting between them. The V gene's germline CDR1 is SGHTA and CDR2 FQGNSA. The CDR3 contains 17 residues. The CDR3 DNA is TGTGCCAGCAGCTCCGGACCCGGGACCGGAGGTGGCTCTGGGCAGTACTTC. Its translation is CASSSGPGTGGGSGQYF.

Comment on this clonotype: Germline is not matched at one junction end, which may reflect a read error. J is TRBJ1-5 and V is TRBV6-1; D is ambiguous. The CDR3 is 14 residues long. The germline V gene has CDR1 MNHNS and CDR2 SASEGT. The CDR3 region has the DNA TGTGCCAGCGGTGAAGTCGGCGTCGGACAGCCCCAGCATTTT. It yields the protein CASGEVGVGQPQHF.

The chain couples TRBV5-4 to TRBJ1-6, with D possibly TRBD1 on 6 matching bases. CDR3 length: 15 amino acids. V lost 4 bases and J lost 7, with 15 bases in between. The germline gives CDR1 SGHNT, CDR2 YYREEE (reference sequence). The CDR3 spells CASSLTDSQNSPLHF. The CDR3 DNA reads TGTGCCAGCAGCCTAACGGACAGTCAGAATTCACCCCTCCACTTT.

The table lists this clonotype with a few counts. The chain is built from TRBV5-1 and TRBJ1-6; 9 nucleotides match TRBD1. J gave up 7 bases and V 3 bases, and 5 bases lay outside the gene matches. CDR1 is SGHRS and CDR2 is YFSETQ in the germline V gene. CDR3 length equals 15 residues. The CDR3: CASSSKGTGNSPLHF. CDR3 coding DNA: TGCGCCAGCAGCTCGAAAGGGACAGGGAATTCACCCCTCCACTTT.

At least ten counts were recorded for this clonotype. This sequence joins TRBV11-2 and TRBJ2-3, with TRBD2 matching 11 bases. J gave up 4 bases and V 8 bases, and 17 bases lay outside the gene matches. CDR3 length: 18 amino acids. The germline V gene has CDR1 SGHAT and CDR2 FQNNGV. Here the CDR3 reads CASGGFGPSGGFADTQYF. In DNA form, the CDR3 reads TGTGCCAGCGGTGGGTTTGGGCCTAGCGGGGGGTTTGCAGATACGCAGTATTTT. Variable domain in full (rest from reference TRBV11-2 and TRBJ2-3): EAGVAQSPRYKIIEKRQSVAFWCNPISGHATLYWYQQILGQGPKLLIQFQNNGVVDDSQLPKDRFSAERLKGVDSTLKIQPAKLEDSAVYLCASGGFGPSGGFADTQYFGPGTRLTVL.

V gene TRBV14 combines with J gene TRBJ2-1, with 11 bases matching TRBD2. CDR3 length equals 15 residues. CDR1 is SGHDN and CDR2 is FVKESK in the germline V gene. The ends lost 5 bases at V and 10 bases at J; junction bases unmatched: 10. The CDR3 reads CASSEALAGAYEQFF. For the CDR3, the DNA is TGTGCCAGCAGCGAAGCACTAGCGGGGGCCTACGAGCAGTTCTTC.

This clonotype was detected ten times or more. The chain uses TRBV5-1 and TRBJ1-5, with TRBD1 as a possible D gene (5 bases). This CDR3 comprises 15 residues. Germline values: CDR1 SGHRS, CDR2 YFSETQ. V was trimmed by 4 bases and J by 0 bases, leaving 11 bases between them. The CDR3 DNA follows: TGCGCCAGCAGCCTCTTGGGGCATAGCAATCAGCCCCAGCATTTT. Its protein is CASSLLGHSNQPQHF.

This clonotype was counted between two and nine times. This chain joins TRBV7-9 and TRBJ2-1; D gene unclear. The germline gives CDR1 SEHNR, CDR2 FQNEAQ (reference sequence). Trimming left V 5 bases short and J 0 bases short, with 20 bases between. This CDR3 region has 18 residues. CDR3 in DNA: TGTGCCAGCAGCCCACGGGCTGGGCACTTTTTCTCCTACAATGAGCAGTTCTTC. Translated: CASSPRAGHFFSYNEQFF.

Only a few counts were recorded for this clonotype. This chain joins TRBV20-1 and TRBJ2-1; possibly TRBD1 or TRBD2 for D (5 bases each). Per germline, CDR1 DFQATT and CDR2 SNEGSKA (reference sequence). V was trimmed by 2 bases and J by 8 bases, leaving 22 bases between them. This CDR3 has 16 amino acids. The CDR3 coding sequence is TGCAGTGCTAGATGGGTCCGGGCTAGCCAGGGCGATGAGCAGTTCTTC. This sequence encodes CSARWVRASQGDEQFF.

This clonotype has a count of ten or more. The chain employs TRBV29-1 and TRBJ2-7; a possible D gene is TRBD2 (5 bases). This CDR3 region has 12 residues. CDR1 is SQVTM and CDR2 is ANQGSEA in the germline V gene. V dropped 7 bases and J dropped 2 bases, with 12 bases sitting between them. The CDR3 coding sequence is TGCAGCGCCGGAGCCGGGACCTACGAGCAGTACTTC. The encoded protein is CSAGAGTYEQYF.

The rearrangement joins TRBV2 to TRBJ1-5, with unresolved D. V was cut by 1 base and J by 3 bases, with 7 bases left in between. Germline V gives CDR1 SNHLY, CDR2 FYNNEI. The CDR3 totals 14 residues. The CDR3 is CASSEELPNQPQHF. The CDR3 DNA is TGTGCCAGCAGTGAAGAACTCCCCAATCAGCCCCAGCATTTT.

In this sample, this clonotype turned up many times. This rearrangement joins TRBV20-1 to TRBJ2-3, with D unresolved. Germline CDR1 DFQATT, CDR2 SNEGSKA (reference sequence). The length of the CDR3 is 12 residues. Trimming pared 6 bases from V and 7 bases from J, leaving 14 bases between. CDR3 sequence: CSASELRHTQYF. In DNA form, the CDR3 reads TGCAGTGCCAGTGAGTTGCGGCATACGCAGTATTTT.

The table lists this clonotype with a count of one. This chain connects TRBV7-2 to TRBJ2-5; no definite D call. V lost 5 bases to trimming and J lost 5 bases, with 9 bases between them. The V gene's germline CDR1 is SGHTA and CDR2 FQGNSA. The CDR3 spans 12 residues. CDR3 amino acids: CASSPASETQYF. In DNA, the CDR3 is TGTGCCAGCAGCCCTGCATCCGAGACCCAGTACTTC.

The chain couples TRBV12-3 or TRBV12-4 to TRBJ1-5; tentatively, D is TRBD1 (5 bases). There are 13 residues in the CDR3. V was clipped by 5 bases and J by 6 bases, with 11 bases between them. CDR3 residues: CASSPEGFQPQHF. The CDR3 DNA is TGTGCCAGCAGTCCTGAGGGGTTTCAGCCCCAGCATTTT.

This chain uses TRBV7-9 with TRBJ2-6; D not resolved. Deletions cut 6 bases from V and 4 bases from J, with 22 bases between. The V gene's germline CDR1 is SEHNR and CDR2 FQNEAQ (reference sequence). This CDR3 has 18 residues. In DNA form, the CDR3 reads TGTGCCAGCAGTCCGCCCCTCGACGGCCCCCCCGGGGCCAACGTCCTGACTTTC. Translated, it gives CASSPPLDGPPGANVLTF.

This clonotype was seen once. Since a much larger clone is just one base distant, this may be a read error. V usage is TRBV7-8 and J usage is TRBJ2-4; 9 bases align to TRBD2. V trimming: 3 bases; J trimming: 1 base; junction bases outside the gene matches: 10. CDR3 length: 18 amino acids. Germline CDR1 and CDR2: SGHVS and FQNEAQ. DNA for the CDR3: TGTGCCAGCAGCTTCGTAGCGGGAGTGTCGTCGGCCAAAAACATTCAGTACTTC. Its protein product is CASSFVAGVSSAKNIQYF. Complete variable domain (other parts from reference TRBV7-8 and TRBJ2-4): GAGVSQSPRYKVAKRGQDVALRCDPISGHVSLFWYQQALGQGPEFLTYFQNEAQLDKSGLPSDRFFAERPEGSVSTLKIQRTQQEDSAVYLCASSFVAGVSSAKNIQYFGAGTRLSVL.

The chain couples TRBV7-3 to TRBJ2-3, with 9 bases matching TRBD2. CDR1 and CDR2 (germline): SGHTA, FQGTGA. This CDR3 is built from 15 residues. Losses at the gene ends were 4 bases for V and 2 bases for J; bases not matched to a gene: 4. CDR3 in DNA: TGTGCCAGCAGCTCAGCGGGGGGTCACACAGATACGCAGTATTTT. It codes for CASSSAGGHTDTQYF. Complete variable domain (other parts from reference TRBV7-3 and TRBJ2-3): GAGVSQTPSNKVTEKGKYVELRCDPISGHTALYWYRQSLGQGPEFLIYFQGTGAADDSGLPNDRFFAVRPEGSVSTLKIQRTERGDSAVYLCASSSAGGHTDTQYFGPGTRLTVL.

V usage is TRBV7-9 and J usage is TRBJ2-7, with a tentative D call TRBD2 (6 bases). V lost 3 bases to trimming and J lost 2 bases, with 11 bases between them. Germline lookup yields CDR1 SEHNR and CDR2 FQNEAQ (reference sequence). This CDR3 contains 14 residues. Here the CDR3 DNA reads TGTGCCAGCAGCTTTGGGGACTTAACCTACGAGCAGTACTTC. Residues: CASSFGDLTYEQYF.

The gene calls are TRBV2 and TRBJ2-1; D is undetermined. V was pared by 11 bases and J by 4 bases, with 6 bases between. The germline V gene encodes CDR1 SNHLY and CDR2 FYNNEI. The CDR3 consists of 10 residues. The CDR3 spells CAGYYNEQFF. The CDR3 bases are TGTGCCGGTTATTACAATGAGCAGTTCTTC. Complete variable domain (other parts from reference TRBV2 and TRBJ2-1): EPEVTQTPSHQVTQMGQEVILRCVPISNHLYFYWYRQILGQKVEFLVSFYNNEISEKSEIFDDQFSVERPDGSNFTLKIRSTKLEDSAMYFCAGYYNEQFFGPGTRLTVL.

The chain recombines TRBV28 with TRBJ1-4, with D maybe TRBD1 (5 bases). Between the trimmed V and J ends, which lost 5 bases and 5 bases, there was a span of 15 bases. CDR1 and CDR2 from the germline V gene are MDHEN and SYDVKM. The CDR3 consists of 15 residues. The CDR3 reads CASSALGQRNEKLFF. For the CDR3, the DNA is TGTGCCAGCAGTGCCCTGGGGCAGAGAAATGAAAAACTGTTTTTT.

This clonotype has ten or more counts. This chain joins TRBV12-3 or TRBV12-4 and TRBJ2-3; 15 nucleotides agree with TRBD2. The CDR3 is made up of 19 amino acids. With 6 bases clipped from V and 4 bases from J, the junction kept 14 bases outside the gene matches. The CDR3 sequence: CASSQTPGTSGRWPDTQYF. CDR3 DNA sequence: TGTGCCAGCAGCCAAACCCCCGGGACTAGCGGGAGGTGGCCAGATACGCAGTATTTT.

Concerning this clonotype: Being one base from a much bigger clone, this may be a read error. This chain uses TRBV12-3 or TRBV12-4 with TRBJ2-1; 10 bases are shared with TRBD2. Trimming at V came to 6 bases and at J to 8 bases, leaving 10 bases not matched to a gene. This CDR3 contains 15 residues. The CDR3 coding sequence is TGTGCCAGCAGAATGAGCGGGGGGGCCAGGGATGAGCAGTTCTTC. Translating it yields CASRMSGGARDEQFF.

This clonotype was observed a few times. Relative to the germline gene, one junction end is altered; a read error may explain this. The rearrangement uses TRBV13 and TRBJ2-1; D possibly corresponds to TRBD2 (6 bases). Germline V gene sequence: CDR1 PRHDT, CDR2 FYEKMQ (reference sequence). The CDR3 covers 15 residues. The CDR3 DNA sequence: TGTGCCAGCAGCTTAATTCGGGACTCCCACAATGAGCAGTTCTTC. It specifies CASSLIRDSHNEQFF.

This clonotype turned up a few times. The chain couples TRBV12-3 or TRBV12-4 to TRBJ2-1; tentatively, D is TRBD1 or TRBD2 (5 bases each). The V end was cut by 5 bases, the J end by 5 bases, with 13 bases between. The CDR3 totals 14 residues. CDR3 amino acids: CASSPGTYDNEQFF. The DNA of the CDR3 is TGTGCCAGCAGTCCCGGGACGTATGACAATGAGCAGTTCTTC.

This clonotype has more than one count but fewer than ten. The chain employs TRBV2 and TRBJ2-1; 9 nucleotides agree with TRBD2. V shed 2 bases, J shed 5 bases, and the junction held 4 bases outside the gene matches. This CDR3 region has 15 residues. Germline lookup yields CDR1 SNHLY and CDR2 FYNNEI. This CDR3 is CASSERGLANNEQFF. CDR3 bases: TGTGCCAGCAGTGAAAGGGGACTAGCAAACAATGAGCAGTTCTTC.

V gene TRBV18 combines with J gene TRBJ2-1; 11 bases align to TRBD2. In germline, CDR1 is KGHSH, CDR2 LQKENI. The V gene end was trimmed by 1 base and the J gene end by 7 bases; junction bases not matched to a gene: 6. This CDR3 region has 16 residues. CDR3 loop: CASSPRIAGGSNEQFF. The CDR3 DNA follows: TGTGCCAGCTCACCACGGATAGCGGGAGGGTCTAATGAGCAGTTCTTC.

There are a few counts of this clonotype. This rearrangement joins TRBV11-2 to TRBJ2-7, with 10 bases matching TRBD2. Germline CDR1 and CDR2: SGHAT and FQNNGV. Trimming removed 0 bases from V and 1 base from J; junction bases left unmatched: 3. This CDR3 region has 16 residues. The CDR3 DNA is TGTGCCAGCAGCTTAGAACTAGCGGGGCCTTCCTACGAGCAGTACTTC. Protein product: CASSLELAGPSYEQYF.

J is TRBJ2-1 and V is TRBV12-3 or TRBV12-4; 7 bases match TRBD2. V dropped 6 bases and J dropped 15; count of bases not matched to a gene: 5. The CDR3 runs 10 residues. The CDR3 sequence is CASRGGSPFF. In DNA form, the CDR3 reads TGTGCCAGCAGGGGCGGGAGTCCGTTCTTC.

This clonotype was observed at least ten times. CDR3: CASSPDREKLFF. The CDR3 region has the DNA TGTGCCAGCTCACCCGATCGTGAAAAACTGTTTTTT. The V gene is TRBV18, the J gene TRBJ1-4; D is uncertain. This CDR3 spans 12 amino acids. The V gene lost 3 bases and the J gene lost 7 bases, with 6 bases spanning the gap. The germline gives CDR1 KGHSH, CDR2 LQKENI.

CDR3 DNA: TGTGCCAGCAGTTTGCAGGGGAGTCTGCCCCAGCATTTT. Protein product: CASSLQGSLPQHF. The chain is built from TRBV12-3 or TRBV12-4 and TRBJ1-5; D might be TRBD1 (6 bases). The CDR3 consists of 13 residues. V was trimmed by 3 bases and J by 9 bases, leaving 12 bases between them.